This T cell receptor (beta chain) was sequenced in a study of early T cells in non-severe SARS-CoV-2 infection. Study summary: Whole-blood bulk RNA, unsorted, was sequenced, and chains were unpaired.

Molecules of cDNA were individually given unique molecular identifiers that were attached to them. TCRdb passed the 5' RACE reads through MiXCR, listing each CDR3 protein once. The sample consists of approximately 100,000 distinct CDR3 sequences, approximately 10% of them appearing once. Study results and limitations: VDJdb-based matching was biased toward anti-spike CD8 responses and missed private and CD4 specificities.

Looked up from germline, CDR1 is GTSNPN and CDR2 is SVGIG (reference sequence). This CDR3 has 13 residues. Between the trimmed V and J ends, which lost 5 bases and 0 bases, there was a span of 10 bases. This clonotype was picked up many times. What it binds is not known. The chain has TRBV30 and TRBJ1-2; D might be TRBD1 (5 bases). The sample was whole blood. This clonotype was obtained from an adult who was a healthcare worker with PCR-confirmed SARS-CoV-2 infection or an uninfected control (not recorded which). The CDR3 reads CAWSGYSNYGYTF. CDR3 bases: TGTGCCTGGTCAGGGTACTCTAACTATGGCTACACCTTC.